Presented here are 5 T cell receptor beta chains from one specimen sequenced in a study of cytomegalovirus exposure and HLA in healthy donors. PCR used 60 Vbeta primers and 13 Jbeta primers. Assay used: immunoSEQ multiplex PCR; TCRdb lists only in-frame clones, some missing. The data contain roughly 100,000 clones, approximately 64% of them singletons. Sequenced material: PBMCs. The receptors derive from a human donor in good health.

The chain has TRBV4-1 and TRBJ2-2, with 7 bases lining up with TRBD2. Losses at the gene ends were 6 bases for V and 5 bases for J; bases not matched to a gene: 3. Germline values: CDR1 MGHRA, CDR2 YSYEKL. This CDR3 contains 13 residues. CDR3 sequence: CASRSGGTGELFF. The CDR3 nucleotides are TGCGCCAGCAGATCGGGAGGTACCGGGGAGCTGTTTTTT.

This sequence joins TRBV7-6 and TRBJ2-2; TRBD1 matches at 8 bases. Germline V CDR1 and CDR2: SGHVS, FNYEAQ. This CDR3 is built from 17 residues. Trimming cost V 2 bases and J 1 base; bases outside gene matches: 6. Here the CDR3 DNA reads TGTGCCAGCAGCTTATCTCCAGGGGGCGGGAACACCGGGGAGCTGTTTTTT. Its translation is CASSLSPGGGNTGELFF.

This chain uses TRBV27 with TRBJ2-2; D gene uncertain. CDR1 and CDR2 (germline): MNHEY, SMNVEV (reference sequence). V was trimmed by 5 bases and J by 0 bases, leaving 4 bases between them. There are 13 residues in the CDR3. CDR3 sequence: CASSTANTGELFF. The DNA of the CDR3 is TGTGCCAGCAGTACAGCGAACACCGGGGAGCTGTTTTTT.

The V and J genes are TRBV5-6 and TRBJ2-7, with D perhaps matching TRBD2 (5 bases). The CDR3 is 16 residues long. The V end was cut by 4 bases, the J end by 4 bases, with 21 bases between. CDR1 and CDR2 from the germline V gene are SGHDT and YYEEEE. The CDR3 DNA is TGTGCCAGCAGCAAAGCACTAGATCTAGGCCCATACGAGCAGTACTTC. Translated, it gives CASSKALDLGPYEQYF.

The rearrangement uses TRBV14 and TRBJ2-3; tentative D call: TRBD1 (6 bases). The CDR3 length is 14 residues. V was trimmed by 2 bases and J by 2 bases, leaving 8 bases between them. Germline CDR1 and CDR2: SGHDN and FVKESK. The CDR3 sequence: CASSQQGYTDTQYF. For the CDR3, the DNA is TGTGCCAGCAGCCAACAGGGGTACACAGATACGCAGTATTTT.